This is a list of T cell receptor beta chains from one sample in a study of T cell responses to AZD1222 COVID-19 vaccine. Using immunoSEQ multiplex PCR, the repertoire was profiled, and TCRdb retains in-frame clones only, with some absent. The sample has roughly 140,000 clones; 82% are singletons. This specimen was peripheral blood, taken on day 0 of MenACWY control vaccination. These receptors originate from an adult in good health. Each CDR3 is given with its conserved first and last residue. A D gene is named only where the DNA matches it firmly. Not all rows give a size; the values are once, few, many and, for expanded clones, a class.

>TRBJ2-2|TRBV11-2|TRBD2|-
CARSLVTGGPRTGELFF
TGTGCCCGCAGCTTAGTGACGGGGGGGCCGCGGACCGGGGAGCTGTTTTTT
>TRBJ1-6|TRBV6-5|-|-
CASSYSPGVDSPLHF
TGTGCCAGCAGTTACTCGCCGGGGGTTGACTCACCCCTCCACTTT
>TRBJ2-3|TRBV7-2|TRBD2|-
CASSSEGGADTQYF
TGTGCCAGCAGCTCGGAGGGAGGGGCGGATACGCAGTATTTT
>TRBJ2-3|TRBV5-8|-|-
CASSITGTDTQYF
TGTGCCAGCAGCATTACAGGGACAGATACGCAGTATTTT
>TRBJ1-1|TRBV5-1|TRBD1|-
CASSRTGQPTEAFF
TGCGCCAGCAGCCGTACGGGACAGCCTACTGAAGCTTTCTTT
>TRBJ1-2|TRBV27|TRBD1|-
CASRDAGTGYYGYTF
TGTGCCAGCAGGGACGCCGGGACAGGGTACTATGGCTACACCTTC
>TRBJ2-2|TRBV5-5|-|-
CASSRTVGVNTGELFF
TGTGCCAGCAGCCGGACGGTCGGGGTGAACACCGGGGAGCTGTTTTTT
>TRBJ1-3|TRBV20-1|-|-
CSASVLDTIYF
TGCAGTGCTAGCGTACTTGACACCATATATTTT
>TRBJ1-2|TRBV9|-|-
CASSLTSSYGYTF
TGTGCCAGCAGCCTGACTTCCTCCTATGGCTACACCTTC
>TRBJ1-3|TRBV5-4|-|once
CASSSPERNTIYF
TGTGCCAGCAGCTCGCCGGAACGGAACACCATATATTTT
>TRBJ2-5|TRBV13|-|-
CASSYAGARAQYF
TGTGCCAGCAGCTACGCCGGGGCGCGGGCCCAGTACTTC
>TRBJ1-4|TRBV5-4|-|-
CASSSWTDPEKLFF
TGTGCCAGCAGCTCGTGGACTGATCCTGAAAAACTGTTTTTT
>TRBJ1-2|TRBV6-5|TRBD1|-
CASSILDRASRGYTF
TGTGCCAGCAGCATTCTTGACAGGGCGTCGAGGGGCTACACCTTC
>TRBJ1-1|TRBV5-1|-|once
CASSPGHGVRSTEAFF
TGCGCCAGCAGCCCGGGACATGGTGTACGGAGCACTGAAGCTTTCTTT
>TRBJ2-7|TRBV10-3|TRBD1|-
CAISDGTGSSYEQYF
TGTGCCATCAGTGATGGGACAGGGAGCTCCTACGAGCAGTACTTC
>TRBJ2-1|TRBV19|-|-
CASSGDAWNEQFF
TGTGCCAGTAGTGGGGATGCTTGGAATGAGCAGTTCTTC
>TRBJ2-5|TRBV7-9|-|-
CASSRQGMKATQYF
TGTGCCAGCAGTCGTCAGGGAATGAAAGCGACCCAGTACTTC
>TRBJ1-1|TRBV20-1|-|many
CSASRREAFF
TGCAGTGCTAGTCGGAGGGAGGCTTTCTTT
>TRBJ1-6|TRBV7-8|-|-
CASSEGVSSPLHF
TGTGCCAGCAGCGAAGGAGTAAGCTCACCCCTCCACTTT
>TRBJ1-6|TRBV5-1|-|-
CASSFQGQDYNSPLHF
TGCGCCAGCAGCTTTCAGGGACAAGACTATAATTCACCCCTCCACTTT
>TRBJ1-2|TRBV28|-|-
CASSLARRVYGYTF
TGTGCCAGCAGTTTAGCCAGGCGGGTCTATGGCTACACCTTC
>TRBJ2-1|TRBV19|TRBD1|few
CASSSRQGLNDNEQFF
TGTGCCAGTAGTTCCCGACAGGGTCTAAACGACAATGAGCAGTTCTTC
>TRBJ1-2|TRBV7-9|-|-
CASSLARGVEGYTF
TGTGCCAGCAGCTTGGCTAGAGGCGTGGAGGGCTACACCTTC
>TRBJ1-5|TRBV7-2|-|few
CASSLATGSHDQPQHF
TGTGCCAGCAGCTTAGCGACAGGATCCCATGATCAGCCCCAGCATTTT
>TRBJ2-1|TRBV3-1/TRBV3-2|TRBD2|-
CASSKTSGSYNEQFF
TGTGCCAGCAGCAAGACTAGCGGCTCCTACAATGAGCAGTTCTTC
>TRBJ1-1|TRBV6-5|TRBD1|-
CAITKNRGPGEAFF
TGTGCCATTACCAAAAACAGGGGGCCGGGTGAAGCTTTCTTT
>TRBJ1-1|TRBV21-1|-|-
CASRVVQTNSTEAFF
TGTGCCAGCAGGGTTGTACAGACGAATAGCACTGAAGCTTTCTTT
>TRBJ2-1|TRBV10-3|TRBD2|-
CAMGREQIDEQFF
TGTGCCATGGGGCGGGAGCAGATCGATGAGCAGTTCTTC
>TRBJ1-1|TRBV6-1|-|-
CASSEAGEGRAFF
TGTGCCAGCAGTGAAGCTGGGGAGGGACGAGCTTTCTTT
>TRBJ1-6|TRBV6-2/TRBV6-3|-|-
CASSSQVSYNSPLHF
TGTGCCAGCAGTTCACAGGTCTCCTATAATTCACCCCTCCACTTT
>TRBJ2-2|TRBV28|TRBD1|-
CASRDRRRTGELFF
TGTGCCAGCCGGGACAGGAGGCGCACCGGGGAGCTGTTTTTT
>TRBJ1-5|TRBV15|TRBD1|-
CATQGQGTGQPQHF
TGTGCCACCCAAGGACAGGGAACGGGCCAGCCCCAGCATTTT
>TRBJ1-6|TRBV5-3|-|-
CARSLERQGDSPLHF
TGTGCCAGAAGCTTGGAGAGACAAGGCGATTCACCCCTCCACTTT
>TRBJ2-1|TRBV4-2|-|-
CASSQDGWGSSYNEQFF
TGTGCCAGCAGCCAAGATGGTTGGGGAAGCTCCTACAATGAGCAGTTCTTC
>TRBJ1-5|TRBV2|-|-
CASSEQGLNQPQHF
TGTGCCAGCAGTGAACAGGGCCTTAATCAGCCCCAGCATTTT
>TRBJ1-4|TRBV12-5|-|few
CASGLVFGTAVNEKLFF
TGTGCTAGTGGTTTGGTCTTTGGGACCGCCGTTAATGAAAAACTGTTTTTT
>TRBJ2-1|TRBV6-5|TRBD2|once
CASTSGAYNEQFF
TGTGCCAGCACCAGCGGGGCATACAATGAGCAGTTCTTC
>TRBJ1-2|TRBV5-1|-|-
CASSSGIRGYTF
TGCGCCAGCAGCTCCGGGATTAGGGGCTACACCTTC
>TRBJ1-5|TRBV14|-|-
CASSQGAREPQHF
TGTGCCAGCAGCCAAGGGGCCCGGGAGCCCCAGCATTTT
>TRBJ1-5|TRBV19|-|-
CASSRGTELSNQPQHF
TGTGCCAGTAGTCGAGGGACGGAACTTAGCAATCAGCCCCAGCATTTT
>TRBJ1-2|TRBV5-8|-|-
CASSLEGNYGYTF
TGTGCCAGCAGCTTGGAGGGAAACTATGGCTACACCTTC
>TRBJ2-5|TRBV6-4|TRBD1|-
CASINGTGGAETQYF
TGTGCCAGCATAAACGGGACAGGGGGCGCGGAGACCCAGTACTTC
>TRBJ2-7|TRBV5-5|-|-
CASSFGDLGEQYF
TGTGCCAGCAGCTTCGGGGACCTTGGCGAGCAGTACTTC
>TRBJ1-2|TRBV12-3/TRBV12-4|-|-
CASSPRRATGYTF
TGTGCCAGCAGTCCCCGACGTGCTACAGGCTACACCTTC
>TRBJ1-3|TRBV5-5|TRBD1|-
CASRQGARNTIYF
TGTGCCAGCCGACAGGGCGCGAGGAACACCATATATTTT
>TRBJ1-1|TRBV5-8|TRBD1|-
CASSLLRTGTFF
TGTGCCAGCAGCTTGTTGCGGACAGGGACTTTCTTT
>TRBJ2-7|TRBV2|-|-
CASSWVGTVSEKKQYF
TGTGCCAGCAGTTGGGTAGGGACCGTCTCGGAGAAGAAGCAGTACTTC
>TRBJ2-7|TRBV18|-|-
CASSPNEYEQYF
TGTGCCAGCTCACCAAATGAATACGAGCAGTACTTC
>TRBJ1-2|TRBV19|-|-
CASSISPGTSGGDGYGYTF
TGTGCCAGTAGTATATCCCCCGGGACATCGGGGGGCGACGGCTATGGCTACACCTTC
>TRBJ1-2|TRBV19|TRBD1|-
CASSKDRLYYGYTF
TGTGCCAGTAGTAAGGACAGGCTCTACTATGGCTACACCTTC
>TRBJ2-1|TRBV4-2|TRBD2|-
CASSQDGGTSYNEQFF
TGTGCCAGCAGCCAAGACGGGGGGACTTCCTACAATGAGCAGTTCTTC
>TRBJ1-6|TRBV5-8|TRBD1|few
CASSLGQGDSPLHF
TGTGCCAGCAGCTTGGGACAGGGGGATTCACCCCTCCACTTT
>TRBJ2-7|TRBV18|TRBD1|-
CASSGQGRFGNYEQYF
TGTGCCAGCTCAGGACAGGGGCGGTTTGGGAACTACGAGCAGTACTTC
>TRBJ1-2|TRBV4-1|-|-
CASSYAGTNSGYTF
TGCGCCAGCAGCTACGCCGGGACAAATAGTGGCTACACCTTC
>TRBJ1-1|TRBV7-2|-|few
CASSLVAQMNTEAFF
TGTGCCAGCAGCTTAGTCGCGCAGATGAACACTGAAGCTTTCTTT